These T cell receptor beta chains were read from a single sample in a study of early T cells in non-severe SARS-CoV-2 infection. TCRdb re-called the 5' RACE reads through MiXCR, storing one row per CDR3 protein. The repertoire holds over 45,000 distinct CDR3 sequences, with under 12% as singletons. The specimen was whole blood. These TCRs come from an adult who was a healthcare worker with PCR-confirmed SARS-CoV-2 infection or an uninfected control (not recorded which). CDR3s include the opening cysteine and the closing phenylalanine or tryptophan.

J gene | V gene | CDR3 protein
TRBJ1-5 | TRBV2 | CASSDQSQPQHF
TRBJ2-5 | TRBV29-1 | CSVEAQETQYF
TRBJ1-6 | TRBV3-2 | CASSRPVGGSNSPLHF
TRBJ2-1 | TRBV6-2/TRBV6-3 | CASSYMREGLTYNEQFF
TRBJ1-2 | TRBV12-3/TRBV12-4 | CASSLKGAGYGYTF
TRBJ2-1 | TRBV3-1 | CASSLGLAGVGEQFF
TRBJ1-4 | TRBV18 | CASSPGLTEEKLFF
TRBJ2-7 | TRBV7-9 | CASSPLGSGSYEQYF
TRBJ2-1 | TRBV6-2/TRBV6-3 | CASSYTQGANEQFF
TRBJ1-4 | TRBV5-1 | CASSLVQRNNEKLFF
TRBJ2-7 | TRBV11-2 | CASSMGTSGTQYF
TRBJ1-4 | TRBV29-1 | CSGGDSNEKLFF
TRBJ2-3 | TRBV29-1 | CSVPLAGVADTQYF
TRBJ2-7 | TRBV29-1 | CSVDEGPMEQYF
TRBJ2-6 | TRBV20-1 | CSARPDPPWTDSSGANVLTF
TRBJ2-2 | TRBV5-6 | CASSLYSSTNTGELFF
TRBJ2-7 | TRBV25-1 | CASELAGGREQYF
TRBJ2-2 | TRBV11-2 | CASSEDRLNTGELFF
TRBJ2-7 | TRBV13 | CASSPLGGTLSYEQYF
TRBJ1-1 | TRBV7-2 | CASSLAGQAYTEAFF
TRBJ2-5 | TRBV11-2 | CASSLGSGRVYQETQYF
TRBJ2-7 | TRBV12-3/TRBV12-4 | CASSFGGQGYEQYF
TRBJ2-1 | TRBV20-1 | CSAHSGRMDNEQFF
TRBJ1-1 | TRBV7-2 | CASSLEFGGNTEAFF
TRBJ2-2 | TRBV7-3 | CASSSQPTGELFF
TRBJ2-7 | TRBV25-1 | CASRGPGSLYEQYF
TRBJ1-1 | TRBV5-6 | CASSFRDRLNTEAFF
TRBJ2-1 | TRBV20-1 | CSAISLAVYNEQFF
TRBJ2-2 | TRBV12-3/TRBV12-4 | CASREIANTGELFF
TRBJ1-4 | TRBV14 | CASSQGWRGEKLFF
TRBJ2-7 | TRBV7-2 | CASSLALSGGYEQYF
TRBJ1-2 | TRBV29-1 | CSVERGGANYGYTF
TRBJ2-1 | TRBV11-2 | CASSVGTSGYTYNEQFF
TRBJ1-2 | TRBV7-2 | CASSSENYGYTF
TRBJ2-7 | TRBV7-2 | CASSYGPTGQYEQYF
TRBJ1-5 | TRBV6-1 | CASSESRGYSNQPQHF
TRBJ1-3 | TRBV10-3 | CATKAGPSGNTIYF
TRBJ2-2 | TRBV6-2/TRBV6-3 | CASSYRLAGIDGELFF
TRBJ2-3 | TRBV14 | CASSPLRDPDTQYF
TRBJ1-5 | TRBV29-1 | CSVEDRMGRQPQHF